The clone carrying this T cell receptor beta chain came up a few times. The sample comes from a study of blood T cell repertoires in COVID-19. Study-wide background: Sample material is recorded as cDNA or gDNA derived from T cells, B-cell-depleted T cells, or PBMCs.

Authors' processing steps: Amplification from reference gene primers served as the basis for estimated nucleated cell counts. The assay was immunoSEQ multiplex PCR, and TCRdb's table has in-frame clones only and misses some. The D gene and trimming were derived from the DNA, and the V and J assignments and clone size from that table. The table has more than 90,000 clones, 65% to 80% seen once. With V trimmed by 9 bases and J by 8 bases, 8 bases remained unmatched. Germline lookup yields CDR1 MGHDK and CDR2 SYGVNS. The CDR3 loop spans 14 amino acids. Sequences were obtained from peripheral blood. The TCR comes from a man between 65 and 79 years old with acute or convalescent COVID-19. V gene TRBV25-1 combines with J gene TRBJ1-6; 9 bases map to TRBD1. The CDR3 region is CASSPTGGDSPLHF. The CDR3 DNA reads TGTGCCAGTTCGCCGACAGGGGGAGATTCACCCCTCCACTTT.